This T cell receptor (beta chain) was found in a study of T cells in Graves' hyperthyroidism and ophthalmopathy (dated by TCRdb to between 2018 and 2021). Regarding the complete study: Peripheral blood was collected at initial diagnosis, before any treatment. TCR V-J signatures able to tell the groups apart were searched for in a discovery cohort of some 97 patients, of whom 40 to 45 had Graves' ophthalmopathy and about 60 had stable Graves' hyperthyroidism. Prospective prediction of ophthalmopathy was tested in an independent validation cohort consisting of 18 hyperthyroidism patients and around 17 patients who later progressed to ophthalmopathy. The 100 or so discovery patients were randomly divided into training and test sets at a 7:3 ratio. In addition, the study compared T-cell repertoires in thyroid tissue and in blood from five or six Graves' hyperthyroidism patients. Once sampling was done, hyperthyroidism patients were given methimazole at a starting dose of 30 mg daily, whereas ophthalmopathy patients were given high-dose intravenous methylprednisolone. According to the paper, TCR Vbeta CDR3 sequencing was carried out on over 130 peripheral blood samples, which came from under 50 ophthalmopathy, some 73 hyperthyroidism and roughly 17 progressor patients. Here is what the overall study found, with its caveats: A 13 V-J signature model separated ophthalmopathy from stable hyperthyroidism, with 87.88% sensitivity and 81% to 83% specificity in cross-validation and 80%/75% in testing. In validation, the model predicted progression to ophthalmopathy with about 71% sensitivity and roughly 72% specificity, a median of 6.5 months before onset. Blood samples also contained most of the expanded thyroid clonotypes (frequency above 0.001), which suggests that blood repertoires may reflect thyroid immune responses. No statistical method was used to set the sample size in advance, and investigators knew the group allocation.

The TCR beta CDR3 regions were amplified from the RNA transcripts. A first-round RT-PCR of the TCR CDR3 used the HTBI primer set with the Qiagen OneStep RT-PCR kit. A second multiplex PCR round built the libraries, followed by size selection and purification. The libraries were sequenced on an Illumina HiSeq2000 using paired-end 100 bp reads. In the authors' own workflow: Raw data were processed with SOAPnuke, discarding reads with adapters, uncalled bases, mean Phred below 15, or no exact constant-primer or identifier match. High-quality paired reads were merged using COPE v1.2.5, and each unique nucleotide sequence was defined as a clonotype. MiTCR v1.1 was used to align clonotypes to the IMGT TRBV, TRBD and TRBJ reference segments. Analysis was restricted to V-J combinations with a frequency above 0.0001, which covered over 98% of repertoires. The TCS score was defined as the ratio of F50 (clonal expansion) to E x V (chaos), calculated using BLOSUM62-based TCRdist between CDR3 peptides within each V-J. Welch's t-statistics and random forest reduced several hundred V-J features to 13, which were used in a naive Bayes classifier (R e1071). TCRdb reworked the public reads: Q25 trimming with fastp, MiXCR clone assembly, productive beta chains retained. Rows with a matching CDR3 protein are joined into one entry that keeps the most common DNA and genes. It is TCRdb's table, rather than the study itself, that gives the V and J calls and clone size. This sample lists roughly 200,000 distinct CDR3 sequences; roughly 17% were detected once. The ten most abundant clones make up around 52% of the sample.

This clonotype was recorded at least ten times. Its antigen is still unknown. It has no much larger one-base neighbor in the sample; base qualities were not kept. The CDR3 contains 14 residues, cysteine and phenylalanine counted. The sequence is cut down to CDR3 DNA, 42 bases in frame from base 1. The germline V gene yields SGHTA for CDR1 and FQGNSA for CDR2. The V end loses 2 bases and the J end loses 4 bases, and a stretch of 11 bases separates them. Graves' hyperthyroidism was defined as stable when no progression to ophthalmopathy occurred over 18 months of follow-up. Hyperthyroidism patients were aged 18 to 65 years and newly diagnosed, with disease duration of less than 2 months. Exclusion was applied to patients with uncontrolled infections, other autoimmune diseases, pregnancy or lactation. Diagnoses were based on clinical symptoms, serum thyroxine and TRAb, thyroid ultrasound and orbital computed tomography. PBMCs were separated from roughly 9.3 ml of fresh peripheral blood using Ficoll-Paque density gradient centrifugation. Total RNA was extracted with Trizol reagent, and quality was checked on an Agilent 2100 Bioanalyzer.

Material: blood. The sequence is built from TRBV7-2 and TRBJ2-5; a tentative D match to TRBD1 spans 6 bases. This sequence was found in a woman aged 45-60 years with Graves' hyperthyroidism. For the CDR3, the sequence is CASSLQGTLETQYF. The sequenced DNA: TGTGCCAGCAGCTTACAGGGGACCTTAGAGACCCAGTACTTC.